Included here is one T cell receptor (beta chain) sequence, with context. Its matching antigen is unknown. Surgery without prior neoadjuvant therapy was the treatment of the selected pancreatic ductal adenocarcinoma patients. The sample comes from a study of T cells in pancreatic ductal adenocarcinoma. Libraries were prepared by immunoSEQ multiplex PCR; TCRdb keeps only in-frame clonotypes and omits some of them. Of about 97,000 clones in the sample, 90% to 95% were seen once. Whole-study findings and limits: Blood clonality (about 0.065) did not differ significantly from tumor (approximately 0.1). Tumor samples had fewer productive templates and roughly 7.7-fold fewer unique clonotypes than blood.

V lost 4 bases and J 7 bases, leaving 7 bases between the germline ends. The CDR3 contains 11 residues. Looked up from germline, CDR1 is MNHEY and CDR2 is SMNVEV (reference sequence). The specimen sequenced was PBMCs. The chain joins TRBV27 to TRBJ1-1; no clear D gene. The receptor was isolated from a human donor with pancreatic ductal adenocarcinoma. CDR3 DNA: TGTGCCAGCAGTTCCCCATTTGAAGCTTTCTTT. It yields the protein CASSSPFEAFF.